The sequence of this T cell receptor beta chain was determined in a study of molecular identifiers for immune sequencing clone quantification. On this clonotype: Its antigen is undetermined.

The length of the CDR3 is 14 residues. Germline V gives CDR1 SQVTM, CDR2 ANQGSEA. V gave up 5 bases and J gave up 5 bases, with 18 bases separating them. Listed TCR primers and previously described methods were used for bulk TCR libraries. TCRdb re-analysed the PCR reads in MiXCR, keeping a single row per CDR3 protein. The repertoire holds under 800,000 distinct CDR3 sequences, with roughly 27% as singletons. Notes on the study in general: The study found clones above 20 RNA copies held over 98% of effector molecules and under 1% in naive cells.

The chain recombines TRBV29-1 with TRBJ1-2; D remains ambiguous. This sequence originates from a human donor in good health. Some libraries in this study had Jurkat cell RNA spiked in. Sequencing was performed on naive CD8+ T cells from blood, with Jurkat cell RNA spiked in. Stated subset: FACS-sorted CD8+CD4-CCR7+CD45RA+ naive T cells. CDR3 DNA: TGCAGCGTTATAGGAGTCGAAGGTACTTATGGCTACACCTTC. Translating it yields CSVIGVEGTYGYTF.